The T cell receptor beta chain described here comes from a study of T cell responses to AZD1222 COVID-19 vaccine. Germline-derived CDR1 and CDR2 are SSHAT and FNYEAQ (reference sequence). CDR3 length: 15 amino acids. As for this clone: At one of its ends the junction is not consistent with the germline gene, which may arise from a read error.

Here immunoSEQ multiplex PCR was the method, and the copy in TCRdb shows in-frame clones only, minus some. This sample has some 120,000 clones, with 70% to 90% found just once. Sequencing was performed on peripheral blood, taken on day 0 of AZD1222 vaccination. The clonotype comes from an adult in good health. The chain carries TRBV7-7 and TRBJ2-1; 9 positions match TRBD1. As DNA, the CDR3 is TGTGCTAGCAGCCCCGGGCCCCCAGGGACAGGGGAGCAGTTCTTC. Its translation: CASSPGPPGTGEQFF.